What follows are 25 T cell receptor beta chains derived from one specimen sequenced in a study of blood T cell repertoires in COVID-19. The data were produced by immunoSEQ multiplex PCR, yet TCRdb's version contains in-frame clones alone and is incomplete. Found here are about 180,000 clones, 70% to 90% of them singletons; the top ten hold roughly 20%. Sequencing was carried out using peripheral blood. The receptors were gathered from a man between 65 and 85 years old with active or convalescent COVID-19.

This chain uses TRBV19 with TRBJ1-3; D uncertain. CDR3 length: 15 amino acids. Deletions cut 7 bases from V and 5 bases from J, with 18 bases between. Germline assignment: CDR1 LNHDA and CDR2 SQIVND (reference sequence). In DNA form, the CDR3 reads TGTGCCAGTACCACCCCAAATCCTAGGAGAAACACCATATATTTT. Amino acid sequence: CASTTPNPRRNTIYF.

The V gene is TRBV30, the J gene TRBJ2-1; 7 nucleotides match TRBD2. After removal of 6 bases from V and 9 bases from J, the junction contained 11 bases not matched to a gene. From germline, CDR1 is GTSNPN and CDR2 SVGIG (reference sequence). The CDR3 sequence is 13 residues long. In nucleotides, the CDR3 is TGTGCCTGCCCCGGACTAGTGGTCCCTGAGCAGTTCTTC. The encoded protein is CACPGLVVPEQFF.

V is TRBV6-5 and J is TRBJ1-2; tentatively, D is TRBD1 (6 bases). Trimming shortened V by 4 bases and J by 5 bases, and 17 bases separated the two germline ends. CDR1 and CDR2 from the germline V gene are MNHEY and SVGAGI. This CDR3 comprises 15 residues. CDR3 bases: TGTGCCAGCAGTTCCTCGGACAGACCTGGGTATGGCTACACCTTC. It is translated as CASSSSDRPGYGYTF.

This clone was seen a handful of times. CDR3 coding DNA: TGTGCCAGCAGCTTAGAGGGGGCCCACACTGAAGCTTTCTTT. This translates into CASSLEGAHTEAFF. The V gene is TRBV11-1, the J gene TRBJ1-1, with TRBD1 identical over 7 bases. CDR1 SGHAT and CDR2 FQDESV come from the germline V gene (reference sequence). V trimming: 1 base; J trimming: 3 bases; junction bases outside the gene matches: 2. This CDR3 spans 14 amino acids. Using reference TRBV11-1 and TRBJ1-1 for the parts outside the CDR3, the full variable domain is EAEVAQSPRYKITEKSQAVAFWCDPISGHATLYWYRQILGQGPELLVQFQDESVVDDSQLPKDRFSAERLKGVDSTLKIQPAELGDSAMYLCASSLEGAHTEAFFGQGTRLTVV.

The V gene is TRBV7-3, the J gene TRBJ2-3, with D perhaps TRBD2 (6 bases). The CDR3 spans 16 residues. Trimming removed 4 bases from V and 0 bases from J, with 14 bases in between. The V gene's germline CDR1 is SGHTA and CDR2 FQGTGA. The CDR3 nucleotides read TGTGCCAGCAGCTCCCTCTCGGGGACTAGCACAGATACGCAGTATTTT. The encoded protein is CASSSLSGTSTDTQYF.

V and J are TRBV3-1 (or the pseudogene TRBV3-2) and TRBJ1-4; TRBD1 might be the D (6 bases). The V gene lost 6 bases and the J gene lost 6 bases, with 14 bases spanning the gap. Looked up from germline, CDR1 is LGHDT and CDR2 is YNNKEL (reference sequence). The length of the CDR3 is 14 residues. CDR3 DNA: TGTGCCAGCAGTTGGGGGCGCAACTATGAAAAACTGTTTTTT. Encoded protein: CASSWGRNYEKLFF.

The genes are TRBV11-2 and TRBJ1-3; no reliable D call. Germline V gene data show CDR1 as SGHAT and CDR2 as FQNNGV. The CDR3 totals 14 residues. The ends were cut back, 6 bases at V and 8 bases at J, with 17 bases in the middle. CDR3 nucleotides: TGTGCCAGCAGGTTTGGCGGAGGCACCCACACCATATATTTT. Its translation: CASRFGGGTHTIYF. The whole variable domain, remainder taken from reference TRBV11-2 and TRBJ1-3, is EAGVAQSPRYKIIEKRQSVAFWCNPISGHATLYWYQQILGQGPKLLIQFQNNGVVDDSQLPKDRFSAERLKGVDSTLKIQPAKLEDSAVYLCASRFGGGTHTIYFGEGSWLTVV.

Of note for this clone: Compared with germline, one end of the junction differs, possibly owing to a read error. J is TRBJ2-1 and V is TRBV27, with 7 positions matching TRBD2. The CDR3 has 10 residues. Germline CDR1 is MNHEY and CDR2 is SMNVEV (reference sequence). The CDR3 here is CASSQRDPVF. CDR3 DNA: TGTGCCAGCAGTCAGCGGGATCCGGTCTTC.

The chain joins TRBV29-1 to TRBJ1-2, with 7 nucleotides matching TRBD1. The CDR3 length is 13 residues. V shed 7 bases and J 4 bases; nucleotides not matched to a gene: 9. Germline V gene sequence: CDR1 SQVTM, CDR2 ANQGSEA. The CDR3 bases are TGCAGCGCCTCGACAGGGACCCTCTATGGCTACACCTTC. It translates to CSASTGTLYGYTF.

The chain has TRBV18 and TRBJ2-1; 7 bases agree with TRBD2. Trimming at V came to 0 bases and at J to 4 bases, leaving 6 bases not matched to a gene. The CDR3 totals 16 residues. Germline CDR1 KGHSH, CDR2 LQKENI. CDR3 region: CASSPPASGLYNEQFF. Written as DNA, the CDR3 is TGTGCCAGCTCACCACCGGCTAGCGGACTATACAATGAGCAGTTCTTC.

The J gene is TRBJ2-3, the V gene TRBV9; D is uncertain. This CDR3 has 13 residues. Trimming shortened V by 1 base and J by 0 bases, and 3 bases separated the two germline ends. Germline lookup yields CDR1 SGDLS and CDR2 YYNGEE. CDR3 residues: CASSVSSTDTQYF. The DNA of the CDR3 is TGTGCCAGCAGCGTATCTAGCACAGATACGCAGTATTTT.

The chain has TRBV2 and TRBJ2-7; the match to TRBD2 covers 8 bases. Germline CDR1 and CDR2: SNHLY and FYNNEI. Trimming cost V 1 base and J 5 bases; bases outside gene matches: 13. This CDR3 is built from 17 residues. The CDR3 sequence: CASSEGAGGPVSHEQYF. The CDR3 bases are TGTGCCAGCAGTGAAGGGGCGGGGGGCCCCGTTAGCCACGAGCAGTACTTC.

The CDR3 here is CASSLRRPPITRTQHF. CDR3 coding DNA: TGTGCCAGCAGTTTACGTCGGCCTCCTATAACGAGGACCCAGCATTTT. The J gene is TRBJ1-5, the V gene TRBV27; D is unclear. V lost 2 bases, J lost 11 bases, and 22 bases lay in between. The germline V gene has CDR1 MNHEY and CDR2 SMNVEV (reference sequence). The CDR3 runs 16 residues.

A single count supports this clone. This rearrangement joins TRBV2 to TRBJ1-1; possible D gene TRBD1, 6 bases. The CDR3 loop spans 13 amino acids. V was trimmed by 5 bases and J by 1 base, leaving 8 bases between them. From germline, CDR1 is SNHLY and CDR2 FYNNEI. The CDR3 nucleotides read TGTGCCAGCAGTAAGGACAGGAACACTGAAGCTTTCTTT. Translated, it gives CASSKDRNTEAFF.

The chain carries TRBV19 and TRBJ1-1, with 8 bases lining up with TRBD1. Germline trimming cut 2 bases from V and 2 bases from J; bases unmatched to any gene: 7. The CDR3 has 16 residues. Per germline, CDR1 LNHDA and CDR2 SQIVND (reference sequence). The CDR3 spells CASSITRTGPNTEAFF. The CDR3 region has the DNA TGTGCCAGTAGTATAACCCGGACAGGGCCTAACACTGAAGCTTTCTTT.

V and J are TRBV6-2 or TRBV6-3 and TRBJ1-3; no firm D call. The CDR3 is 16 residues long. The V and J ends lost 2 bases and 2 bases respectively, with 13 bases between them. In germline, CDR1 is MNHEY, CDR2 SVGEGT. The CDR3 DNA reads TGTGCCAGCAGTTACCGTTGGAGGAATACTGGAAACACCATATATTTT. Translation gives CASSYRWRNTGNTIYF.

The chain couples TRBV7-9 to TRBJ1-2, with TRBD1 matching over 8 bases. V was clipped by 3 bases and J by 4 bases; unmatched bases: 4. Germline CDR1 reads SEHNR; CDR2 reads FQNEAQ (reference sequence). The CDR3 loop spans 14 amino acids. CDR3 bases: TGTGCCAGCAGCTTCCAGGGGACAGGCTATGGCTACACCTTC. Translated: CASSFQGTGYGYTF.

The V and J genes are TRBV2 and TRBJ1-3; D is ambiguous. The germline gives CDR1 SNHLY, CDR2 FYNNEI. This CDR3 has 15 residues. Trimming removed 8 bases at V and 4 bases at J, with 18 bases between. The CDR3 loop is CASSPGSALGNTIYF. The CDR3 DNA is TGTGCCAGCTCTCCGGGGTCAGCTTTAGGAAACACCATATATTTT.

This clone was detected only a few times. This chain links TRBV12-3 or TRBV12-4 with TRBJ2-1, with D unclear. With 5 bases removed from V and 5 bases from J, the gap between germline ends came to 10 bases. The CDR3 sequence is 13 residues long. CDR3 DNA sequence: TGTGCCAGCAGTCTATTCCGGGACAATGAGCAGTTCTTC. Protein product: CASSLFRDNEQFF.

This clone occurred a few times. This sequence joins TRBV30 and TRBJ2-7, with D perhaps TRBD2 (5 bases). CDR1 GTSNPN and CDR2 SVGIG come from the germline V gene (reference sequence). V dropped 3 bases and J dropped 3 bases, with 9 bases sitting between them. The CDR3 has 12 amino acids. In DNA, the CDR3 is TGTGCCTGGAGCTCCAGCGGCTACGAGCAGTACTTC. Translation: CAWSSSGYEQYF.

V and J are TRBV5-1 and TRBJ1-5; TRBD1 aligns across 8 bases. Germline V gene data show CDR1 as SGHRS and CDR2 as YFSETQ. The CDR3 is made up of 15 amino acids. With V trimmed by 0 bases and J by 5 bases, 4 bases remained unmatched. The CDR3 loop is CASSLVTGEDQPQHF. The DNA of the CDR3 is TGCGCCAGCAGCTTGGTGACAGGGGAGGATCAGCCCCAGCATTTT.

The chain's CDR3 is CATSRDQQNIYEQYF. In DNA, the CDR3 is TGTGCCACCAGCAGAGATCAACAGAACATCTACGAGCAGTACTTC. V is TRBV15 and J is TRBJ2-7; no firm D call. Per the germline V gene, CDR1 is LNHNV and CDR2 is YYDKDF (reference sequence). Trimming left V 0 bases short and J 3 bases short, with 12 bases between. CDR3 size: 15 residues.

The genes are TRBV7-2 and TRBJ1-1; maybe TRBD1 (6 bases). The germline V and J ends were trimmed by 5 bases and 0 bases, with 10 bases remaining between them. The CDR3 contains 14 residues. Germline loops: CDR1 SGHTA, CDR2 FQGNSA. This CDR3 is CASSLDRLNTEAFF. In DNA form, the CDR3 reads TGTGCCAGCAGCCTCGACAGGTTGAACACTGAAGCTTTCTTT.

The rearrangement uses TRBV27 and TRBJ1-4, with TRBD1 as a possible D gene (6 bases). CDR1 MNHEY and CDR2 SMNVEV come from the germline V gene (reference sequence). The CDR3 length is 14 residues. Trimming pared 6 bases from V and 8 bases from J, leaving 16 bases between. This chain's CDR3 is CASRLQGLSEKLFF. CDR3 in DNA: TGTGCCAGCAGATTACAGGGACTTTCAGAAAAACTGTTTTTT. The full variable domain, in which reference TRBV27 and TRBJ1-4 provide the parts outside the CDR3, is EAQVTQNPRYLITVTGKKLTVTCSQNMNHEYMSWYRQDPGLGLRQIYYSMNVEVTDKGDVPEGYKVSRKEKRNFPLILESPSPNQTSLYFCASRLQGLSEKLFFGSGTQLSVL.

The rearrangement uses TRBV11-3 and TRBJ2-1; D might be TRBD2 (7 bases). CDR1 and CDR2 (germline): SGHNT, YENEEA. Trimming took off 3 bases at V and 9 bases at J, with 9 bases between the two ends. This CDR3 comprises 12 residues. CDR3 region: CASSLGGPEQFF. CDR3 coding DNA: TGTGCCAGCAGCTTGGGGGGGCCTGAGCAGTTCTTC.